A single sample gave rise to the 21 T cell receptor beta chains below, sequenced in a study of T cell repertoires in cytomegalovirus infection. Their cognate antigens are unknown. TCRdb re-called the reads through MiXCR, storing one row per CDR3 protein. The profile shows some 940,000 distinct CDR3 sequences, 31% of them singletons. This specimen consisted of cultured CD8+ T cells from PBMCs, obtained from culture after CMV antigen stimulation. These TCRs come from a human donor in good health (CMV status not recorded). Some clones in this sample may be carry-over from other donors' samples.

About this clonotype itself: Just one base apart from a much larger clone, this may be a read error. The chain uses TRBV7-6 and TRBJ1-4, with no clear D. CDR3 length equals 14 residues. With 10 bases removed from V and 0 bases from J, the gap between germline ends came to 12 bases. CDR1 is SGHVS, CDR2 FNYEAQ, per germline. The CDR3 coding sequence is TGTGCCAACAGTAAGCTTGCAACTAATGAAAAACTGTTTTTT. This translates into CANSKLATNEKLFF. The full variable domain, in which reference TRBV7-6 and TRBJ1-4 provide the parts outside the CDR3, is GAGVSQSPRYKVTKRGQDVALRCDPISGHVSLYWYRQALGQGPEFLTYFNYEAQQDKSGLPNDRFSAERPEGSISTLTIQRTEQRDSAMYRCANSKLATNEKLFFGSGTQLSVL.

This clonotype has just a few counts. The CDR3, as DNA: TGTGCCAGCAGTGATTACTACGAGCAGTACGTC. This translates into CASSDYYEQYV. V is TRBV28 and J is TRBJ2-7, with no clear D. This CDR3 is built from 11 residues. Germline lookup yields CDR1 MDHEN and CDR2 SYDVKM. With 5 bases removed from V and 3 bases from J, the gap between germline ends came to 5 bases.

Ten or more counts support this clonotype. The gene calls are TRBV27 and TRBJ1-5, with D unresolved. Looked up from germline, CDR1 is MNHEY and CDR2 is SMNVEV (reference sequence). The CDR3 consists of 12 residues. V shed 5 bases and J shed 9 bases, with 11 bases lying between them. The CDR3 is CASSHSRGPQHF. For the CDR3, the DNA is TGTGCCAGCAGTCACTCCCGGGGGCCCCAGCATTTT.

The rearrangement joins TRBV10-3 to TRBJ1-1, with a weak D call TRBD1 (5 bases). Germline V CDR1 and CDR2: ENHRY, SYGVKD. V lost 0 bases to trimming and J lost 7 bases, with 18 bases between them. The CDR3 has 16 residues. DNA for the CDR3: TGTGCCATCAGTGAGTCGGGAGGCAGGGAGAGAATTGAAGCTTTCTTT. This sequence encodes CAISESGGRERIEAFF.

The rearrangement links TRBV6-1 to TRBJ1-4, with D perhaps TRBD1 (5 bases). Germline CDR1 reads MNHNS; CDR2 reads SASEGT. This CDR3 is built from 15 residues. V lost 5 bases, J lost 8 bases, and 18 bases lay in between. The CDR3: CASSLPAPRDEKLFF. CDR3 nucleotide sequence: TGTGCCAGCAGTCTACCGGCCCCTCGGGACGAAAAACTGTTTTTT.

This clonotype was seen a handful of times. The chain is built from TRBV7-6 and TRBJ2-3, with a possible D match to TRBD2 (7 bases). The length of the CDR3 is 16 residues. Germline CDR1 is SGHVS and CDR2 is FNYEAQ. Trimming left V 3 bases short and J 3 bases short, with 16 bases between. CDR3 DNA sequence: TGTGCCAGCAGCTTGGGGGGGGGGCGTCGTACAGATACGCAGTATTTT. Translating it yields CASSLGGGRRTDTQYF.

This clonotype was counted between two and nine times. This chain uses TRBV6-1 with TRBJ2-1; 7 bases map to TRBD1. Trimming cost V 2 bases and J 2 bases; bases outside gene matches: 6. The germline V gene has CDR1 MNHNS and CDR2 SASEGT. The CDR3 is 16 amino acids. CDR3 protein: CASSETETGPYNEQFF. Written as DNA, the CDR3 is TGTGCCAGCAGTGAAACGGAGACAGGGCCCTACAATGAGCAGTTCTTC.

The chain couples TRBV10-3 to TRBJ1-3; D is uncertain. V lost 3 bases and J 3 bases, leaving 0 bases between the germline ends. CDR3 length: 11 amino acids. From germline, CDR1 is ENHRY and CDR2 SYGVKD. CDR3 residues: CAISDGNTIYF. CDR3 nucleotides: TGTGCCATCAGTGATGGAAACACCATATATTTT.

The genes are TRBV6-1 and TRBJ1-3, with D unclear. This CDR3 is built from 15 residues. Germline V lookup: CDR1 MNHNS, CDR2 SASEGT. Trimming shortened V by 2 bases and J by 8 bases, and 16 bases separated the two germline ends. CDR3 sequence: CASSEYDGRYDTIYF. The CDR3 DNA follows: TGTGCCAGCAGTGAATATGACGGCCGGTACGACACCATATATTTT.

This clonotype was seen only a few times. The chain carries TRBV29-1 and TRBJ1-2; D not certain. V lost 4 bases, J lost 0 bases, and 6 bases lay in between. CDR1 and CDR2 from the germline V gene are SQVTM and ANQGSEA. This CDR3 comprises 12 residues. CDR3 coding DNA: TGCAGCGTTGTCTCCTCTAACTATGGCTACACCTTC. Translation gives CSVVSSNYGYTF. The full variable domain, in which reference TRBV29-1 and TRBJ1-2 provide the parts outside the CDR3, is SAVISQKPSRDICQRGTSLTIQCQVDSQVTMMFWYRQQPGQSLTLIATANQGSEATYESGFVIDKFPISRPNLTFSTLTVSNMSPEDSSIYLCSVVSSNYGYTFGSGTRLTVV.

This CDR3 is CASMGSQGQGLNQPQHF. The CDR3 nucleotides read TGTGCCAGCATGGGCTCACAGGGACAGGGGCTGAATCAGCCCCAGCATTTT. J is TRBJ1-5 and V is TRBV6-2 or TRBV6-3, with TRBD1 matching 10 bases. The trim removed 7 bases at V and 4 bases at J, leaving 13 bases unmatched. The CDR3 runs to 17 residues. CDR1 and CDR2 (germline): MNHEY, SVGEGT.

This clonotype has just a few counts. The chain has TRBV7-6 and TRBJ2-2; D not resolved. The germline V gene has CDR1 SGHVS and CDR2 FNYEAQ. This CDR3 has 18 amino acids. V lost 1 base to trimming and J lost 3 bases, with 18 bases between them. The DNA for the CDR3 is TGTGCCAGCAGCTTAGTTAACCCCATTGGTGGGGACACCGGGGAGCTGTTTTTT. Translated: CASSLVNPIGGDTGELFF.

About this clonotype: This may be a read error, as it is one base from a much larger clone. The chain uses TRBV7-6 and TRBJ1-6; D may be TRBD1 (6 bases). Germline V gene lookup returns CDR1 SGHVS and CDR2 FNYEAQ. The length of the CDR3 is 14 residues. CDR3 protein: CANSQTGRNSPLHF. The CDR3 DNA reads TGTGCCAACAGCCAAACAGGGCGGAATTCACCCCTCCACTTT.

This clonotype was seen many times. The rearrangement uses TRBV28 and TRBJ2-1; D assignment may be TRBD1 or TRBD2 (5 bases each). V was shortened by 7 bases and J by 0 bases, with 13 bases between the two germline ends. Germline values: CDR1 MDHEN, CDR2 SYDVKM. This CDR3 has 15 residues. The CDR3 coding sequence is TGTGCCAGCATTACAGCAGGGAGCTCCTACAATGAGCAGTTCTTC. It yields the protein CASITAGSSYNEQFF.

The rearrangement joins TRBV27 to TRBJ2-5, with TRBD2 identical over 11 bases. CDR1 is MNHEY and CDR2 is SMNVEV in the germline V gene (reference sequence). Trimming at V came to 2 bases and at J to 10 bases, leaving 6 bases not matched to a gene. This CDR3 has 14 residues. CDR3 region: CASSLTSGGGVQYF. CDR3 bases: TGTGCCAGCAGTTTAACTAGCGGGGGTGGAGTCCAGTACTTC.

This clonotype was observed a few times. The rearrangement links TRBV4-1 to TRBJ1-5; TRBD1 might be the D (5 bases). Germline loops: CDR1 MGHRA, CDR2 YSYEKL. This CDR3 comprises 16 residues. V lost 0 bases and J 0 bases, leaving 9 bases between the germline ends. CDR3 region: CASSQEGPYSNQPQHF. The CDR3 coding sequence is TGCGCCAGCAGCCAAGAGGGACCATATAGCAATCAGCCCCAGCATTTT.

In this sample, this clonotype turned up many times. The CDR3 region is CASSFTLVAGELFF. CDR3 bases: TGTGCCAGCAGTTTTACACTAGTGGCCGGGGAGCTGTTTTTT. This chain links TRBV12-3 or TRBV12-4 with TRBJ2-2; tentative D call: TRBD2 (5 bases). Trimming took 3 bases from V and 6 from J, leaving 11 bases between them. This CDR3 has 14 residues.

This clonotype turned up a few times. The chain has TRBV6-2 or TRBV6-3 and TRBJ1-5; D is uncertain. The CDR3 contains 17 residues. The V end was cut by 3 bases, the J end by 7 bases, with 22 bases between. The germline CDR1 and CDR2 sequences are MNHEY and SVGEGT. CDR3: CASSYDPYGVTGQPQHF. The CDR3 DNA sequence: TGTGCCAGCAGTTATGACCCTTATGGGGTGACCGGCCAGCCCCAGCATTTT.

This clonotype was counted a few times. V is TRBV19 and J is TRBJ2-1; TRBD1 agrees at 7 bases. V was pared by 1 base and J by 8 bases, with 11 bases of the junction left unmatched. The germline V gene has CDR1 LNHDA and CDR2 SQIVND (reference sequence). CDR3 length equals 16 residues. The CDR3 protein is CASSIGDGDRDDEQFF. CDR3 bases: TGTGCCAGTAGTATAGGAGACGGTGACAGGGACGATGAGCAGTTCTTC.

This clonotype has only a few counts. The CDR3 nucleotides are TGTGCCAGCAGCCACTCGGCAGGCGACTCCTACGAGCAGTACTTC. Encoded protein: CASSHSAGDSYEQYF. This chain links TRBV7-8 with TRBJ2-7; D is ambiguous. The CDR3 loop spans 15 amino acids. V lost 5 bases and J 0 bases, leaving 14 bases between the germline ends. Germline CDR1 reads SGHVS; CDR2 reads FQNEAQ.

The chain is built from TRBV11-2 and TRBJ2-1; D not resolved. The CDR3 loop spans 15 amino acids. The ends were cut back, 2 bases at V and 0 bases at J, with 8 bases in the middle. In germline, CDR1 is SGHAT, CDR2 FQNNGV. For the CDR3, the DNA is TGTGCCAGCAGCTTACAGCGTTACTCCTACAATGAGCAGTTCTTC. This translates into CASSLQRYSYNEQFF.